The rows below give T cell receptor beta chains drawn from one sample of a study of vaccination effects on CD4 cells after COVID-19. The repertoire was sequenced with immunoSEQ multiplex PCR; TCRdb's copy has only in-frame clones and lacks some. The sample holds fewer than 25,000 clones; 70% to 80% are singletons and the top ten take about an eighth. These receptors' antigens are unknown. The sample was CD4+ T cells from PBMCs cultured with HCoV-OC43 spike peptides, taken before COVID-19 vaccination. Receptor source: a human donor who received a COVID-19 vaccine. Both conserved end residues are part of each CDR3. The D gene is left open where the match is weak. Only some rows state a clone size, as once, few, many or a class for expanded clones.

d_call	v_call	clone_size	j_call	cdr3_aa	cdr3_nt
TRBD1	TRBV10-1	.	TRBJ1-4	CASSDGRGNEKLFF	TGCGCCAGCAGTGACGGCAGGGGGAATGAAAAACTGTTTTTT
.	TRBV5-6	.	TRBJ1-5	CASSVGQASQPQHF	TGTGCCAGCAGTGTGGGACAAGCAAGTCAGCCCCAGCATTTT
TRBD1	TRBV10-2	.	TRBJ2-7	CASSPGQGSYEQYF	TGCGCCAGCAGCCCGGGACAGGGGAGCTACGAGCAGTACTTC
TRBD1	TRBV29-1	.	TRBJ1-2	CSVRDRGNYGYTF	TGCAGCGTTCGAGACAGGGGAAACTATGGCTACACCTTC
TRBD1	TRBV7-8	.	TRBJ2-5	CASSSLNRGQGETQYF	TGTGCCAGCAGCTCCCTCAACAGGGGGCAAGGGGAGACCCAGTACTTC
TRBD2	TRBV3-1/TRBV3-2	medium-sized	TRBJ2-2	CASSQRLAGTGELFF	TGTGCCAGCAGCCAGAGACTAGCAGGGACCGGGGAGCTGTTTTTT
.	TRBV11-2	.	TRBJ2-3	CASSVYAGTALRDTQYF	TGTGCCAGCAGCGTATACGCGGGGACAGCCCTCAGGGATACGCAGTATTTT
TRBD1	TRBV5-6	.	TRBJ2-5	CASSLTGEETQYF	TGTGCCAGCAGCTTGACAGGGGAGGAGACCCAGTACTTC
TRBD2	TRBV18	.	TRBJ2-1	CASSPQGEGFDEQFF	TGTGCCAGCTCACCACAAGGGGAGGGTTTCGATGAGCAGTTCTTC
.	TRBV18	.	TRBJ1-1	CASSPAAGSGRNTEAFF	TGTGCCAGCTCACCCGCAGCAGGCAGCGGAAGGAACACTGAAGCTTTCTTT
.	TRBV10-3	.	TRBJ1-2	CAISGPGENYGYTF	TGTGCCATCAGTGGACCAGGGGAAAACTATGGCTACACCTTC
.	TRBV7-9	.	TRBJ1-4	CASSLRGGAEKLFF	TGTGCCAGCAGCTTACGGGGGGGGGCCGAAAAACTGTTTTTT
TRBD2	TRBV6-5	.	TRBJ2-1	CASSILAGQYNEQFF	TGTGCCAGCAGCATACTAGCGGGACAATACAATGAGCAGTTCTTC
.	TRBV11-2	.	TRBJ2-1	CASSLDAYSMGALF	TGTGCCAGCAGCTTAGACGCCTACTCCATGGGGGCGCTCTTC
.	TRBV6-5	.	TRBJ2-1	CASSYYAGAGYSEQFF	TGTGCCAGCAGTTACTACGCGGGGGCGGGCTACAGTGAGCAGTTCTTC
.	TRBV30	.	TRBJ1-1	CAWGQMNTEAFF	TGTGCCTGGGGACAAATGAACACTGAAGCTTTCTTT
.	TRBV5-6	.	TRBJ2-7	CASSYDYEQYF	TGTGCCAGCAGCTACGACTACGAGCAGTACTTC
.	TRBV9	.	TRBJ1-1	CASSVLLGGPNTEAFF	TGTGCCAGCAGCGTGCTCTTGGGGGGGCCGAACACTGAAGCTTTCTTT
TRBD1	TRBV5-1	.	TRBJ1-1	CASSLGTVNTEAFF	TGCGCCAGCAGCTTAGGGACAGTGAACACTGAAGCTTTCTTT
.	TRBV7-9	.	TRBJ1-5	CASSDGQRSQPQHF	TGTGCCAGCAGCGACGGACAGCGGTCTCAGCCCCAGCATTTT
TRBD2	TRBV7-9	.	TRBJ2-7	CASSSEYGGRPWEQYF	TGTGCCAGCAGCTCCGAATATGGCGGGAGGCCCTGGGAGCAGTACTTC
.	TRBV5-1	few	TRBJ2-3	CASSLGGPEDTQYF	TGCGCCAGCAGCTTGGGGGGACCAGAAGATACGCAGTATTTT
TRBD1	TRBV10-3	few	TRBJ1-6	CAISESLGQGGSPLHF	TGTGCCATCAGTGAGTCGCTGGGACAGGGGGGTTCACCCCTCCACTTT
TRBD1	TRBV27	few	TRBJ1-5	CASRTTGGHQPQHF	TGTGCCAGCAGAACCACAGGGGGCCATCAGCCCCAGCATTTT
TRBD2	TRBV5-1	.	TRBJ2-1	CASSLGGLAGSLYNEQFF	TGCGCCAGCAGCTTGGGGGGACTAGCGGGATCCCTCTACAATGAGCAGTTCTTC
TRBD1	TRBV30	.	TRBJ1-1	CAWSVRTGVGWTEAFF	TGTGCCTGGAGTGTAAGGACAGGAGTGGGGTGGACTGAAGCTTTCTTT
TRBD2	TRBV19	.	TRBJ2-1	CASSPHEASGNNEQFF	TGTGCCAGTAGTCCACATGAGGCTAGCGGAAACAATGAGCAGTTCTTC
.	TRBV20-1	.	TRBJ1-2	CSASLGEGYTF	TGCAGTGCTAGTTTAGGGGAAGGCTACACCTTC
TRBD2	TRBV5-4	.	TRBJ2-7	CASSLGSGEVYEQYF	TGTGCCAGCAGCTTGGGTAGCGGGGAGGTCTACGAGCAGTACTTC
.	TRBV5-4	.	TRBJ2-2	CASSSGGTANTGELFF	TGTGCCAGCAGCTCTGGCGGGACAGCGAACACCGGGGAGCTGTTTTTT
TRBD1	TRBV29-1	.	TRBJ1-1	CSVADRGEKAFF	TGCAGCGTCGCCGACAGGGGCGAAAAAGCTTTCTTT
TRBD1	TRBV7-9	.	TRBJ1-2	CASSFQGAILGVDYGYTF	TGTGCCAGCAGCTTCCAGGGGGCGATACTGGGCGTGGACTATGGCTACACCTTC
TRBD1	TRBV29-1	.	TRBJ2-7	CSVNRQGYEQYF	TGCAGCGTCAACAGACAGGGCTACGAGCAGTACTTC
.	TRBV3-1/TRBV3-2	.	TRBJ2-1	CASSPMRTAYLYNEQFF	TGTGCCAGCAGCCCCATGAGGACGGCCTATCTATACAATGAGCAGTTCTTC
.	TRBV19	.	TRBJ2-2	CASNNVNTGELFF	TGTGCCAGTAATAATGTGAACACCGGGGAGCTGTTTTTT
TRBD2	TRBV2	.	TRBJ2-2	CASSINSGGANTGELFF	TGTGCCAGCAGCATTAATAGCGGGGGAGCGAACACCGGGGAGCTGTTTTTT
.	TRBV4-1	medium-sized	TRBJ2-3	CASSQDYGAGDTQYF	TGCGCCAGCAGCCAAGATTACGGGGCGGGAGATACGCAGTATTTT
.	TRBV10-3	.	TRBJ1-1	CAITRNEGAAEAFF	TGTGCCATCACCCGGAACGAAGGGGCCGCTGAAGCTTTCTTT
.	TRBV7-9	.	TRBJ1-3	CASSSGPSGNTIYF	TGTGCCAGCAGCTCCGGGCCCTCTGGAAACACCATATATTTT
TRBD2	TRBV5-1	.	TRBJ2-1	CASSLVSSGSSYNEQFF	TGCGCCAGCAGCTTGGTTTCTAGCGGGAGCTCCTACAATGAGCAGTTCTTC
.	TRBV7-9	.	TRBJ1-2	CASMAGGGYGYTF	TGTGCCAGCATGGCGGGGGGCGGTTATGGCTACACCTTC
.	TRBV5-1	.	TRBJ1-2	CASSLDETVNYGYTF	TGCGCCAGCAGCTTGGATGAGACGGTTAACTATGGCTACACCTTC
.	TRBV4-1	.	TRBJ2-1	CASSHSSIKAYNEQFF	TGCGCCAGCAGCCATTCTAGCATTAAAGCCTACAATGAGCAGTTCTTC
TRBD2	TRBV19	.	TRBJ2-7	CASSIGQALAGESLYEQYF	TGTGCCAGTAGTATCGGACAGGCTCTAGCGGGGGAGTCACTGTACGAGCAGTACTTC
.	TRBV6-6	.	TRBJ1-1	CASSYAGWRTEAFF	TGTGCCAGCAGTTACGCAGGGTGGAGAACTGAAGCTTTCTTT
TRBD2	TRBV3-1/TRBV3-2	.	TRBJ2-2	CASSQGTILLAGPNTGELFF	TGTGCCAGCAGCCAAGGAACCATCCTACTAGCGGGCCCGAACACCGGGGAGCTGTTTTTT
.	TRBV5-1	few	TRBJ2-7	CASTPRQDASYEQYF	TGCGCCAGCACCCCGCGACAGGACGCCTCCTACGAGCAGTACTTC
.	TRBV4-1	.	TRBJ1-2	CASSQEAANYGYTF	TGCGCCAGCAGCCAAGAGGCAGCTAACTATGGCTACACCTTC
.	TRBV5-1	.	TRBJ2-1	CASSLNTYNEQFF	TGCGCCAGCAGCTTGAACACCTACAATGAGCAGTTCTTC
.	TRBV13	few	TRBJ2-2	CASSRGRPTGELFF	TGTGCCAGCAGCCGCGGACGACCCACCGGGGAGCTGTTTTTT
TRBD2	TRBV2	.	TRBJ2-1	CASSGLAGGRSSGFF	TGTGCCAGCAGTGGATTAGCGGGAGGGCGGTCTTCTGGGTTCTTC
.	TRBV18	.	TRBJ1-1	CASSPDMNTEAFF	TGTGCCAGCTCACCCGACATGAACACTGAAGCTTTCTTT
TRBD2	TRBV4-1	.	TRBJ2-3	CASSRGLAGNTDTQYF	TGCGCCAGCAGCCGAGGACTAGCGGGGAACACAGATACGCAGTATTTT
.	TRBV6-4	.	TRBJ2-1	CASSDFLGLALNEQFF	TGTGCCAGCAGTGACTTCCTTGGGCTAGCTCTTAATGAGCAGTTCTTC
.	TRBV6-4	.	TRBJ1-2	CASSQEIVAGANGYTF	TGTGCCAGCAGTCAAGAAATTGTGGCAGGGGCTAATGGCTACACCTTC